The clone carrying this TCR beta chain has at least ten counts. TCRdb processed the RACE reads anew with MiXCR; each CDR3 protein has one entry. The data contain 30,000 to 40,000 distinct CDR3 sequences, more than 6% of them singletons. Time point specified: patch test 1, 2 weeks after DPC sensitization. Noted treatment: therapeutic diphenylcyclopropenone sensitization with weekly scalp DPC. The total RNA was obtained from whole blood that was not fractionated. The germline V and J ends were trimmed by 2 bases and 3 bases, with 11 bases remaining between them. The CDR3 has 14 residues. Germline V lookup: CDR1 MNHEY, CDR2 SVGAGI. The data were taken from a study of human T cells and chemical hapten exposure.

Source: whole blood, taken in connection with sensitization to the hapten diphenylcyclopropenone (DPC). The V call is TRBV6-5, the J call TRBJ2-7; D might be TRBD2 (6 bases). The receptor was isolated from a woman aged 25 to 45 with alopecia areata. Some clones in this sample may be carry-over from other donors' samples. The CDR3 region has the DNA TGTGCCAGCAGTTACCCACCGGGGGACTACGAGCAGTACTTC. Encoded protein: CASSYPPGDYEQYF.